A selection of T cell receptor beta chains follows, all from one sample in a study of T-cell memory formation after mild COVID-19. TCRdb reprocessed the 5' RACE reads with MiXCR, giving one entry per CDR3 protein. The data show 110,000 to 150,000 distinct CDR3 sequences, 14% seen once. Sequencing was carried out using PBMCs or a T cell subset sorted from them (not recorded which). These receptors all come from an adult woman who had mild COVID-19 (a few samples of this study predate the infection). Cell type and time point are not known. The CDR3 runs from the conserved cysteine through the conserved F or W. D genes are given only for firm matches. Rows give clone size only sometimes, using once, few, many, or a class for an expanded clone.

CDR3aa | CDR3nt | v_gene | d_gene | j_gene | abundance
CASSLGPSTESEQYF | TGTGCCAGCAGTTTAGGGCCTTCCACAGAATCCGAGCAGTACTTC | TRBV6-2/TRBV6-3 | - | TRBJ2-7 | few
CATSDLDPKSRDGSYNEQFF | TGTGCCACCAGTGACCTAGACCCCAAATCCCGGGACGGTTCCTACAATGAGCAGTTCTTC | TRBV24-1 | - | TRBJ2-1 | few
CASSLGSLLAKNIQYF | TGTGCCAGCAGTTTGGGAAGCCTACTAGCCAAAAACATTCAGTACTTC | TRBV12-3/TRBV12-4 | - | TRBJ2-4 | few
CASSSQFLNTGVNTEAFF | TGTGCCAGCAGCTCCCAGTTCCTCAATACAGGGGTGAACACTGAAGCTTTCTTT | TRBV14 | TRBD1 | TRBJ1-1 | -
CASSPRQGLAPYEQYF | TGCGCCAGCAGCCCCCGCCAGGGACTAGCCCCCTACGAGCAGTACTTC | TRBV5-1 | TRBD2 | TRBJ2-7 | many
CSARDRRGLAGRPDTQYF | TGCAGTGCTAGAGATCGGAGGGGGCTAGCGGGAAGACCAGATACGCAGTATTTT | TRBV20-1 | TRBD2 | TRBJ2-3 | few
CASSVAGGGQAREQFF | TGTGCCAGCAGCGTAGCTGGGGGCGGCCAAGCGCGGGAGCAGTTCTTC | TRBV9 | - | TRBJ2-1 | -
CASSFMGLAGGTPVGYEQYF | TGTGCCAGCAGTTTCATGGGACTAGCGGGGGGGACCCCTGTAGGCTACGAGCAGTACTTC | TRBV12-3/TRBV12-4 | TRBD2 | TRBJ2-7 | -
CASSYWALEGNSSYNEQFF | TGTGCCAGCAGTTACTGGGCATTAGAGGGTAACAGCTCCTACAATGAGCAGTTCTTC | TRBV6-6 | - | TRBJ2-1 | few
CASSPGTSGGYEQYF | TGTGCCAGCAGTCCCGGGACTAGCGGGGGGTACGAGCAGTACTTC | TRBV12-3/TRBV12-4 | TRBD2 | TRBJ2-7 | -
CASTPTAKRADNEQYF | TGTGCCAGCACCCCAACTGCCAAAAGGGCAGACAACGAGCAGTACTTC | TRBV3-1 | - | TRBJ2-7 | few
CASTPGGTYEKLFF | TGCGCCAGCACCCCAGGGGGGACTTATGAAAAACTGTTTTTT | TRBV5-1 | TRBD1 | TRBJ1-4 | -
CATSKDRVDYGYTF | TGTGCCACCAGCAAAGACAGGGTGGACTATGGCTACACCTTC | TRBV15 | TRBD1 | TRBJ1-2 | -
CASSAGAQNGGRLFF | TGTGCCAGCAGTGCAGGGGCCCAGAACGGCGGGCGGCTGTTTTTT | TRBV2 | - | TRBJ2-2 | -
CASSNRDSYGYTF | TGTGCCAGCAGTAACCGGGACAGCTATGGCTACACCTTC | TRBV27 | TRBD1 | TRBJ1-2 | -
CASQDPATTDTQYF | TGCGCCAGCCAGGACCCCGCTACCACAGATACGCAGTATTTT | TRBV4-1 | - | TRBJ2-3 | few
CASSLAGFQYF | TGTGCCAGCAGCCTAGCTGGTTTTCAGTACTTC | TRBV13 | - | TRBJ2-4 | few
CASSYGEGFYEQYF | TGTGCCAGCAGTTACGGAGAGGGATTCTACGAGCAGTACTTC | TRBV6-2/TRBV6-3 | - | TRBJ2-7 | -
CAWTLGPDTQYF | TGTGCCTGGACGCTGGGACCAGATACGCAGTATTTT | TRBV30 | - | TRBJ2-3 | -
CASWWGGNEQFF | TGTGCCAGCTGGTGGGGGGGCAATGAGCAGTTCTTC | TRBV7-2 | TRBD2 | TRBJ2-1 | -
CASSPRTGWKGSEAFF | TGTGCCAGCAGCCCGAGGACAGGTTGGAAGGGATCTGAAGCTTTCTTT | TRBV7-9 | TRBD1 | TRBJ1-1 | -
CASSWGGRSNQPQHF | TGTGCCAGCAGCTGGGGGGGACGGAGCAATCAGCCCCAGCATTTT | TRBV5-6 | - | TRBJ1-5 | few
CASSLGALPPTGELFF | TGTGCCAGCAGCTTAGGTGCCCTCCCACCCACCGGGGAGCTGTTTTTT | TRBV7-9 | - | TRBJ2-2 | few
CAWSTHSGRNTEAFF | TGTGCCTGGAGTACTCACAGCGGCAGGAACACTGAAGCTTTCTTT | TRBV30 | - | TRBJ1-1 | few
CASTKGGGDEQFF | TGTGCCAGCACCAAGGGGGGAGGGGATGAGCAGTTCTTC | TRBV6-5 | - | TRBJ2-1 | few
CASSRGAGARNTEAFF | TGTGCCAGCAGCCGCGGAGCAGGGGCGAGGAACACTGAAGCTTTCTTT | TRBV7-9 | - | TRBJ1-1 | few
CASSSLGGENQPQHF | TGCGCCAGCAGCTCGTTGGGGGGGGAGAATCAGCCCCAGCATTTT | TRBV5-1 | - | TRBJ1-5 | -
CSGTLDREADTQYF | TGCAGCGGGACTCTCGACAGGGAGGCAGATACGCAGTATTTT | TRBV29-1 | - | TRBJ2-3 | -
CASSSPDRVGLDTEAFF | TGTGCCAGCAGCTCTCCGGACAGGGTTGGTCTGGACACTGAAGCTTTCTTT | TRBV13 | TRBD1 | TRBJ1-1 | few
CASSYPGQAVEETQYF | TGTGCCAGCAGCTACCCCGGACAGGCTGTGGAAGAGACCCAGTACTTC | TRBV5-5 | TRBD1 | TRBJ2-5 | few
CASSLVGQTTDTQYF | TGCGCCAGCAGCTTGGTAGGACAAACCACAGATACGCAGTATTTT | TRBV5-1 | - | TRBJ2-3 | few
CASSALAGIYEQYF | TGTGCCAGCAGCGCCCTAGCGGGGATCTACGAGCAGTACTTC | TRBV7-9 | TRBD2 | TRBJ2-7 | few
CASSYGAGNEQYF | TGTGCCAGCAGTTACGGGGCCGGGAACGAGCAGTACTTC | TRBV4-2 | - | TRBJ2-7 | many
CASSLKETQYF | TGTGCCAGCAGTTTGAAAGAGACCCAGTACTTC | TRBV12-3/TRBV12-4 | - | TRBJ2-5 | many
CASSSDPNQPQHF | TGTGCCAGCAGCTCCGACCCCAATCAGCCCCAGCATTTT | TRBV11-3 | - | TRBJ1-5 | few
CSARDNSGTAQGRYF | TGCAGTGCTAGAGATAATAGCGGGACTGCACAAGGGCGGTATTTT | TRBV20-1 | TRBD2 | TRBJ2-3 | few
CASSSPLAGASGTEAFF | TGTGCCAGCAGCTCCCCATTGGCAGGGGCGTCGGGTACTGAAGCTTTCTTT | TRBV7-9 | - | TRBJ1-1 | -
CATGSGSSTDTQYF | TGTGCCACCGGGTCGGGGTCTAGCACAGATACGCAGTATTTT | TRBV12-3/TRBV12-4 | - | TRBJ2-3 | -
CASSQGYSEQFF | TGTGCCAGCAGCCAGGGGTACAGTGAGCAGTTCTTC | TRBV6-5 | - | TRBJ2-1 | many
CAWSALASTDTQYF | TGTGCCTGGAGTGCCCTAGCAAGCACAGATACGCAGTATTTT | TRBV30 | - | TRBJ2-3 | few
CASSLEGPPVTIYSPLHF | TGTGCCAGCAGCTTAGAGGGCCCGCCGGTAACAATTTATTCACCCCTCCACTTT | TRBV7-8 | - | TRBJ1-6 | -
CASSTGLAVMGF | TGTGCCAGCAGCACGGGACTAGCGGTGATGGGTTTT | TRBV2 | TRBD2 | TRBJ2-3 | few
CASSPYSRGGGNEQFF | TGTGCCAGCAGCCCATATAGTAGGGGCGGGGGGAATGAGCAGTTCTTC | TRBV4-2 | TRBD2 | TRBJ2-1 | few
CASSYDGYADTQYF | TGTGCCAGCAGTTATGATGGGTACGCAGATACGCAGTATTTT | TRBV6-5 | - | TRBJ2-3 | -
CASRGEAHRDRLGDTQYF | TGTGCCAGCAGGGGAGAAGCGCACCGGGACAGGCTCGGAGATACGCAGTATTTT | TRBV2 | TRBD1 | TRBJ2-3 | -
CASSPGQGTGELFF | TGTGCCAGCAGCCCGGGACAGGGGACCGGGGAGCTGTTTTTT | TRBV7-6 | TRBD1 | TRBJ2-2 | few
CASRTGNAGELFF | TGTGCCAGCAGGACGGGGAACGCCGGGGAGCTGTTTTTT | TRBV13 | - | TRBJ2-2 | -